This TCR beta chain was captured by sequencing in a study of T cell repertoires in cytomegalovirus infection. Across the whole study: Public TCR beta signatures indicated both CMV infection and matching HLA type. Study-wide results and limits: Cumulative frequency (of public TCR beta family members) identified carriers of CMV plus the relevant HLA. CMV-specific TCR beta clonotypes restricted by HLA-C dominated the ex vivo response.

The CDR3 spans 12 residues. CDR1 and CDR2 from the germline V gene are SGHVS and FQNEAQ. The germline V and J ends were trimmed by 5 bases and 4 bases, with 8 bases remaining between them. This clonotype was detected ten times or more. Its antigen remains unidentified. TCRdb reprocessed the reads via MiXCR and lists one record per CDR3 protein. Among about 460,000 distinct CDR3 sequences, 11% were seen once, and the ten largest hold about 9.4%. The TCR comes from a human donor in good health (CMV status not recorded). Some clones in this sample may be carry-over from other donors' samples. The genes are TRBV7-8 and TRBJ1-1, with D possibly being TRBD1 (5 bases). The specimen was PBMCs. The CDR3 bases are TGTGCCAGCAGCGTGGGGACCACTGAAGCTTTCTTT. As protein: CASSVGTTEAFF.